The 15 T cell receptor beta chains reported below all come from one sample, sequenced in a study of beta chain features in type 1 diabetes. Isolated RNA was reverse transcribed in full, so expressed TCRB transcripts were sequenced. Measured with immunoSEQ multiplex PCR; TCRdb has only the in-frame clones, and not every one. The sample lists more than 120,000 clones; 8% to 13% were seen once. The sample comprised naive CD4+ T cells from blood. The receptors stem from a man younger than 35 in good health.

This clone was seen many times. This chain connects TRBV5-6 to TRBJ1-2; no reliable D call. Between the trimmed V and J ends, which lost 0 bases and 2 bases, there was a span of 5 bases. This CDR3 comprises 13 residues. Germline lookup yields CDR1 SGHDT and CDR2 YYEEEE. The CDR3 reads CASSLVGNYGYTF. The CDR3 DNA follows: TGTGCCAGCAGCTTGGTCGGGAACTATGGCTACACCTTC.

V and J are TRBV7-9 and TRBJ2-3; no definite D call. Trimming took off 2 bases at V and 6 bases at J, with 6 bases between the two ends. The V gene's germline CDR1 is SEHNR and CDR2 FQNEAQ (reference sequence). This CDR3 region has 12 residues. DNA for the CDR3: TGTGCCAGCAGCTTAAACGGGGATACGCAGTATTTT. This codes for CASSLNGDTQYF.

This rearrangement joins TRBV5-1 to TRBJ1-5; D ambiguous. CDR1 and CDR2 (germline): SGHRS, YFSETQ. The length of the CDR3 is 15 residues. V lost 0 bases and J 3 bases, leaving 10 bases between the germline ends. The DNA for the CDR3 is TGCGCCAGCAGCTTGGACGGAGAAAACAATCAGCCCCAGCATTTT. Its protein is CASSLDGENNQPQHF.

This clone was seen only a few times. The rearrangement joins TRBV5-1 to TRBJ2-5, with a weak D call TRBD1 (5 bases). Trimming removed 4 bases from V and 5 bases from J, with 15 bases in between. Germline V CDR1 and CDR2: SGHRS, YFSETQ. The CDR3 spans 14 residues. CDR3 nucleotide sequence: TGCGCCAGCAGCCAACCAGGGATTGGGGAGACCCAGTACTTC. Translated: CASSQPGIGETQYF.

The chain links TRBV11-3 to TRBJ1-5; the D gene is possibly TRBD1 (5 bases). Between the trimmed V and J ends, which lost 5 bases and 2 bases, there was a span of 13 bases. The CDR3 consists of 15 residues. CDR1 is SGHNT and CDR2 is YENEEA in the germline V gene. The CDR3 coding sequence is TGTGCCAGCAGCCCCCCGGGGGGAGGCAATCAGCCCCAGCATTTT. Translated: CASSPPGGGNQPQHF.

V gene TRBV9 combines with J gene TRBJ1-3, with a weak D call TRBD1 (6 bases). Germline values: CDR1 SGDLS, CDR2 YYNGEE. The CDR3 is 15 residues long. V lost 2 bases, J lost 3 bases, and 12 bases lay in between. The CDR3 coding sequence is TGTGCCAGCAGCGTGGCCGGGACATATGGAAACACCATATATTTT. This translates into CASSVAGTYGNTIYF.

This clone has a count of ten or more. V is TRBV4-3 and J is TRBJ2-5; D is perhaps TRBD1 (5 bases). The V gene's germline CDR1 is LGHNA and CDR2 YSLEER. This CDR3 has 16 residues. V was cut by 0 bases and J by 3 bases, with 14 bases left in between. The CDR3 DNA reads TGCGCCAGCAGCCAAGATCTTCGGGCAGGGAAAGAGACCCAGTACTTC. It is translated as CASSQDLRAGKETQYF.

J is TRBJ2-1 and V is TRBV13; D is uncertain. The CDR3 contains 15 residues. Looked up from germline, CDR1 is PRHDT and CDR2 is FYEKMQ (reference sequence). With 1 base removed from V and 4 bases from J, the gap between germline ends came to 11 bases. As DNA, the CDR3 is TGTGCCAGCAGCTTAGATCGGAGTACTTACAATGAGCAGTTCTTC. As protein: CASSLDRSTYNEQFF.

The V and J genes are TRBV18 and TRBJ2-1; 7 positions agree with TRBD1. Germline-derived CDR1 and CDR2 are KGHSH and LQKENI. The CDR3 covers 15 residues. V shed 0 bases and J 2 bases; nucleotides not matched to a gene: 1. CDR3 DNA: TGTGCCAGCTCACCACCGGGACAGCCCTACAATGAGCAGTTCTTC. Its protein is CASSPPGQPYNEQFF.

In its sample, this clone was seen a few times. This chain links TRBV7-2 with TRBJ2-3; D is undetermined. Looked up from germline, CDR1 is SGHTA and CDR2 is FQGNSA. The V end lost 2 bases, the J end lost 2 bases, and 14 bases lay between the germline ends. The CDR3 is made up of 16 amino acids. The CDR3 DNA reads TGTGCCAGCAGCTTAAGATTTAGCCAGCCCACAGATACGCAGTATTTT. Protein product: CASSLRFSQPTDTQYF.

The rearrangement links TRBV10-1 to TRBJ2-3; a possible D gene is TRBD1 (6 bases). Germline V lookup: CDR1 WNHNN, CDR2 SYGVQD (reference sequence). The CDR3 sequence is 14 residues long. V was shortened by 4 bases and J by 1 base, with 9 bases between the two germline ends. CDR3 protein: CASSATGGTDTQYF. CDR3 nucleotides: TGCGCCAGCAGTGCGACAGGCGGCACAGATACGCAGTATTTT.

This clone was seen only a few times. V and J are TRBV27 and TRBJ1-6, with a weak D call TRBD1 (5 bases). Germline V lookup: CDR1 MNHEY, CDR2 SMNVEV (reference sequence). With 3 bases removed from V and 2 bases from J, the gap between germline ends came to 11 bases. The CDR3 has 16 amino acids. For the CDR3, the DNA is TGTGCCAGCAGTTTGGACACAGCTACCTATAATTCACCCCTCCACTTT. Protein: CASSLDTATYNSPLHF.

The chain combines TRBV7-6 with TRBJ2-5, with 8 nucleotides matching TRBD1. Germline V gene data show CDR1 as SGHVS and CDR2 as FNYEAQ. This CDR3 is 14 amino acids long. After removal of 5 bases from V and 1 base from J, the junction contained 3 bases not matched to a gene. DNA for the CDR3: TGTGCCAGCAGCCCAGGGACAGGCCAAGAGACCCAGTACTTC. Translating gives CASSPGTGQETQYF.

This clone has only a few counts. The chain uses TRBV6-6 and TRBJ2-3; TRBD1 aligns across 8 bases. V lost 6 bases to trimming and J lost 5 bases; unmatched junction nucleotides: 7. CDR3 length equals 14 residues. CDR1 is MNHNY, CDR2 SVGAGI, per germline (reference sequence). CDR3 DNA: TGTGCCAGCAGGAGCCAGGGGGCGAAAGATACGCAGTATTTT. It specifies CASRSQGAKDTQYF.

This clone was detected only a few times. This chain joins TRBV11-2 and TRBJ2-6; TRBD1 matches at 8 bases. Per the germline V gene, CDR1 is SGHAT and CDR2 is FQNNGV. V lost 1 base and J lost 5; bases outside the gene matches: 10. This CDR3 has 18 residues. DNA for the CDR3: TGTGCCAGCAGCTTAGTCCCGCGAGGACAGGGTAGGGCCAACGTCCTGACTTTC. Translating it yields CASSLVPRGQGRANVLTF. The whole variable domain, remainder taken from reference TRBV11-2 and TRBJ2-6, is EAGVAQSPRYKIIEKRQSVAFWCNPISGHATLYWYQQILGQGPKLLIQFQNNGVVDDSQLPKDRFSAERLKGVDSTLKIQPAKLEDSAVYLCASSLVPRGQGRANVLTFGAGSRLTVL.